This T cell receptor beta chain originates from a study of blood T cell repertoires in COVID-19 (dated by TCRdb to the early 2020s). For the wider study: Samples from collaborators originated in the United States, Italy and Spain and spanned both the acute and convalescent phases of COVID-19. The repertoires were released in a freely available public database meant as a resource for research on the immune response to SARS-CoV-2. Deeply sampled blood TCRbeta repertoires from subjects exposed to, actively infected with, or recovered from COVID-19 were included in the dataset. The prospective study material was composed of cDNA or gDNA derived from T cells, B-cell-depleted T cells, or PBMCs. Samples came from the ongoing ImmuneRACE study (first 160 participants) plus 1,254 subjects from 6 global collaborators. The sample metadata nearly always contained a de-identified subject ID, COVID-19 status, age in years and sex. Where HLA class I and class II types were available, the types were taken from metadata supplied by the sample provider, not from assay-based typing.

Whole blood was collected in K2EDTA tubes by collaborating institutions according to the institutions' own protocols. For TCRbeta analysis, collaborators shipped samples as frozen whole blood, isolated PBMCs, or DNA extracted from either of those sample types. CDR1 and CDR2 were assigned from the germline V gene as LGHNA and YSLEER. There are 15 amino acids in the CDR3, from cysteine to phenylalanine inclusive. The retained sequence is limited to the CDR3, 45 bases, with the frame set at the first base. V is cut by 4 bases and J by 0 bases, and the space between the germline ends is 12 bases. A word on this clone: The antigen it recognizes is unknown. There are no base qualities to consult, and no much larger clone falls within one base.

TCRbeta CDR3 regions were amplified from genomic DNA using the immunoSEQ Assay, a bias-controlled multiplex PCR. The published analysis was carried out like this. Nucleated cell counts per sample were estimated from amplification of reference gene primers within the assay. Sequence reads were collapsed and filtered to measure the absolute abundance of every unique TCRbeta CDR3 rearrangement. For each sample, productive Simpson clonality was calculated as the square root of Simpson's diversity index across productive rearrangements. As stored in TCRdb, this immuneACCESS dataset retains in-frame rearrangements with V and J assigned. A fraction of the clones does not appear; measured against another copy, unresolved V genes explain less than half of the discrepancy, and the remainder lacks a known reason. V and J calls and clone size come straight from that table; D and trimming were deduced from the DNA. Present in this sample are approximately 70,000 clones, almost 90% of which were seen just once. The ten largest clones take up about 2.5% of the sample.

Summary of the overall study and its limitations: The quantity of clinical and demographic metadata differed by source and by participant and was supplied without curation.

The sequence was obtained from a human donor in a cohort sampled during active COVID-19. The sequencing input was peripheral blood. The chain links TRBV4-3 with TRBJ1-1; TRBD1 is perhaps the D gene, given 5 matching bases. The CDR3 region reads CASSPHGAMNTEAFF. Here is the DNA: TGCGCCAGCAGCCCACATGGGGCGATGAACACTGAAGCTTTCTTT.